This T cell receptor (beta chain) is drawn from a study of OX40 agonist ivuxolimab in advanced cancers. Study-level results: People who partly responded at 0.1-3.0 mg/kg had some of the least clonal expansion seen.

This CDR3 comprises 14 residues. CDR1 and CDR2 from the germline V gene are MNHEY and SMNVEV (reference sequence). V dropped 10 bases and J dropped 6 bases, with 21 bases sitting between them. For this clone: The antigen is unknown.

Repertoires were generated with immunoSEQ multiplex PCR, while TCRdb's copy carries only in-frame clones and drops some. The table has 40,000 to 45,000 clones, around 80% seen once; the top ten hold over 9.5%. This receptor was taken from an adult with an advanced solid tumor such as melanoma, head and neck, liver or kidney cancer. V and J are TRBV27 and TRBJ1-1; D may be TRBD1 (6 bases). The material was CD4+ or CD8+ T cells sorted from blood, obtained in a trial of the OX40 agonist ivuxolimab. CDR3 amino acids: CAIKKGGPSAEAFF. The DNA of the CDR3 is TGTGCCATAAAAAAGGGGGGGCCATCCGCTGAAGCTTTCTTT.